This T cell receptor (beta chain) was retrieved from a study of identical twins. Study-wide findings and caveats: Cross-sectional statistics, not tracking of the same donors, supported the conclusions. Invariant cells of the MAIT and iNKT types might have partly distorted the zero-insertion analyses.

The CDR3 is made up of 9 amino acids. Per germline, CDR1 MNHEY and CDR2 SVGEGT. V lost 7 bases and J lost 7, with 5 bases in between. In this sample, this clonotype turned up a few times. Its antigen remains unknown. A universal primer site was added by template switching, and unique molecular identifiers were carried by the cDNA. TCRdb itself ran the 5' RACE reads through MiXCR, one entry per CDR3 protein. The sample includes 250,000 to 300,000 distinct CDR3 sequences, around 9.7% of them seen just once. The same data also went into a second study, on yellow fever vaccine responses in identical twins.

Sequenced: CD8+ T cells sorted from blood. The genes are TRBV6-2 or TRBV6-3 and TRBJ2-7; D ambiguous. The sequence was collected from a woman aged 18-29 years in good health. The CDR3 loop reads CASNSEQYF. The CDR3 nucleotides read TGTGCCAGCAACTCAGAGCAGTACTTC.